The 31 T cell receptor beta chains below were found in one sample sequenced in a study of blood T cell repertoires in COVID-19. Clones were read by immunoSEQ multiplex PCR, and TCRdb kept only the in-frame ones, dropping some. The sample shows 230,000 or so clones, less than 90% of them seen only once. Material for sequencing was peripheral blood. The receptors here all came from a man between 40 and 49 years old with active or convalescent COVID-19.

The gene calls are TRBV9 and TRBJ2-2; 7 bases agree with TRBD1. CDR1 is SGDLS, CDR2 YYNGEE, per germline. The ends lost 5 bases at V and 7 bases at J; junction bases unmatched: 8. The CDR3 spans 14 residues. The CDR3 DNA reads as TGTGCCAGCAGGTCAGGGGGTTGGGGCGGGGAGCTGTTTTTT. It specifies CASRSGGWGGELFF. The full variable domain, in which reference TRBV9 and TRBJ2-2 provide the parts outside the CDR3, is DSGVTQTPKHLITATGQRVTLRCSPRSGDLSVYWYQQSLDQGLQFLIQYYNGEERAKGNILERFSAQQFPDLHSELNLSSLELGDSALYFCASRSGGWGGELFFGEGSRLTVL.

The V and J genes are TRBV28 and TRBJ2-1; 8 bases are a match to TRBD2. CDR3 size: 17 residues. The V gene end was trimmed by 6 bases and the J gene end by 9 bases; junction bases not matched to a gene: 19. Germline V gene data show CDR1 as MDHEN and CDR2 as SYDVKM. The CDR3 bases are TGTGCCAGCAGCCCCGCGGGGGCCAGCGGGAGCGCGGCTGAGCAGTTCTTC. This sequence encodes CASSPAGASGSAAEQFF.

This clone was recorded once. The chain links TRBV19 to TRBJ1-5; D is possibly TRBD1 (5 bases). The germline V and J ends were trimmed by 10 bases and 5 bases, with 24 bases remaining between them. CDR1 and CDR2 from the germline V gene are LNHDA and SQIVND (reference sequence). The CDR3 has 16 amino acids. CDR3 protein: CAIGGNRISPDQPQHF. In DNA, the CDR3 is TGTGCCATTGGGGGGAACCGGATCAGCCCGGATCAGCCCCAGCATTTT.

This chain joins TRBV28 and TRBJ1-4; TRBD1 aligns across 9 bases. The length of the CDR3 is 14 residues. The J segment lost 7 bases and the V segment lost 7 bases, leaving 7 bases of the junction unmatched. Germline CDR1 is MDHEN and CDR2 is SYDVKM. CDR3 region: CASTAGQGSEKLFF. The DNA for the CDR3 is TGTGCCAGCACCGCGGGACAGGGCTCTGAAAAACTGTTTTTT.

V gene TRBV5-4 combines with J gene TRBJ2-5; D unresolved. The germline V gene has CDR1 SGHNT and CDR2 YYREEE (reference sequence). The CDR3 covers 14 residues. Trimming left V 2 bases short and J 9 bases short, with 17 bases between. CDR3: CASSLWNPSESQYF. The CDR3 region has the DNA TGTGCCAGCAGCTTATGGAACCCCTCGGAGTCCCAGTACTTC.

The chain recombines TRBV7-3 with TRBJ2-6, with D maybe TRBD1 (5 bases). Trimming removed 5 bases from V and 0 bases from J, with 8 bases in between. This CDR3 region has 15 residues. Germline-derived CDR1 and CDR2 are SGHTA and FQGTGA. The CDR3 DNA reads TGTGCCAGCAGCGTAGACAGCTCTGGGGCCAACGTCCTGACTTTC. As protein: CASSVDSSGANVLTF.

In its sample, this clone was seen once. The chain couples TRBV4-1 to TRBJ2-1, with D maybe TRBD2 (5 bases). CDR1 and CDR2 from the germline V gene are MGHRA and YSYEKL. V was shortened by 1 base and J by 6 bases, with 13 bases between the two germline ends. CDR3 length: 15 amino acids. The CDR3 DNA reads as TGCGCCAGCAGCCAAGCCAGCGGAGACCCCAATGAGCAGTTCTTC. The encoded protein is CASSQASGDPNEQFF.

The V call is TRBV19, the J call TRBJ2-4; 13 nucleotides agree with TRBD2. With 4 bases clipped from V and 8 bases from J, the junction kept 8 bases outside the gene matches. Per the germline V gene, CDR1 is LNHDA and CDR2 is SQIVND (reference sequence). The CDR3 loop spans 16 amino acids. The CDR3 bases are TGTGCCAGTAGTACCATGACTAGCGGGAGGCCGCACATTCAGTACTTC. Translated: CASSTMTSGRPHIQYF.

This chain links TRBV15 with TRBJ1-5, with a tentative D call TRBD1 (5 bases). Trimming took 5 bases from V and 1 from J, leaving 9 bases between them. Looked up from germline, CDR1 is LNHNV and CDR2 is YYDKDF (reference sequence). This CDR3 is built from 14 residues. The CDR3: CATSRGESNQPQHF. The DNA of the CDR3 is TGTGCCACCAGCCGGGGGGAGAGCAATCAGCCCCAGCATTTT.

This chain uses TRBV9 with TRBJ1-6; D is unclear. CDR1 SGDLS and CDR2 YYNGEE come from the germline V gene. This CDR3 spans 15 amino acids. V dropped 4 bases and J dropped 7 bases, with 15 bases sitting between them. CDR3 protein: CASSPRMLANSPLHF. The CDR3 coding sequence is TGTGCCAGCAGCCCCCGAATGCTGGCCAATTCACCCCTCCACTTT. Complete variable domain (other parts from reference TRBV9 and TRBJ1-6): DSGVTQTPKHLITATGQRVTLRCSPRSGDLSVYWYQQSLDQGLQFLIQYYNGEERAKGNILERFSAQQFPDLHSELNLSSLELGDSALYFCASSPRMLANSPLHFGNGTRLTVT.

The V call is TRBV7-2, the J call TRBJ2-7; 12 bases are a match to TRBD2. CDR3 length: 15 amino acids. V trimming: 5 bases; J trimming: 9 bases; junction bases outside the gene matches: 11. From germline, CDR1 is SGHTA and CDR2 FQGNSA. The CDR3 nucleotides are TGTGCCAGCAGCCCCGTCGGGACTAGCGGGCTGGGGCAGTACTTC. Its translation: CASSPVGTSGLGQYF.

V is TRBV5-6 and J is TRBJ2-1; D is perhaps TRBD2 (7 bases). Looked up from germline, CDR1 is SGHDT and CDR2 is YYEEEE. V was trimmed by 5 bases and J by 8 bases, leaving 29 bases between them. The CDR3 loop spans 18 amino acids. In DNA form, the CDR3 reads TGTGCCAGCAGGGTTAGGGGGAGGGCGGCAAGGAAGTCCGATGAGCAGTTCTTC. Protein sequence: CASRVRGRAARKSDEQFF.

The chain has TRBV28 and TRBJ2-7, with 9 bases identical to TRBD2. CDR3 length: 14 amino acids. The V gene end was trimmed by 6 bases and the J gene end by 2 bases; junction bases not matched to a gene: 5. The V gene's germline CDR1 is MDHEN and CDR2 SYDVKM. CDR3 sequence (DNA): TGTGCCAGCAGCCCTAGCGGGGACACCTACGAGCAGTACTTC. Translated: CASSPSGDTYEQYF.

J is TRBJ1-1 and V is TRBV28; 11 bases agree with TRBD1. Germline lookup yields CDR1 MDHEN and CDR2 SYDVKM. The J segment lost 5 bases and the V segment lost 4 bases, leaving 9 bases of the junction unmatched. This CDR3 is built from 16 residues. In DNA form, the CDR3 reads TGTGCCAGCAGTTCCCCCGGGACAGGGGGGAGAACTGAAGCTTTCTTT. Translating gives CASSSPGTGGRTEAFF.

The genes are TRBV28 and TRBJ2-7; 9 nucleotides agree with TRBD2. The germline CDR1 and CDR2 sequences are MDHEN and SYDVKM. V lost 7 bases and J lost 4; bases outside the gene matches: 14. The CDR3 runs to 16 residues. The CDR3 sequence: CASTTSSGTSLYEQYF. CDR3 DNA sequence: TGTGCCAGCACCACCTCTAGCGGGACCTCCCTGTACGAGCAGTACTTC.

This rearrangement joins TRBV7-9 to TRBJ2-1; D is uncertain. Per the germline V gene, CDR1 is SEHNR and CDR2 is FQNEAQ (reference sequence). V was shortened by 8 bases and J by 8 bases, with 25 bases between the two germline ends. This CDR3 is 16 amino acids long. The CDR3 reads CASRLRVAPVGDEQFF. The CDR3 region has the DNA TGTGCCAGCCGCCTCCGGGTCGCCCCCGTAGGCGATGAGCAGTTCTTC.

This clone showed up just a few times. The gene calls are TRBV5-1 and TRBJ1-6; the D is unclear. Germline V gives CDR1 SGHRS, CDR2 YFSETQ. This CDR3 is 14 amino acids long. The ends were cut back, 3 bases at V and 5 bases at J, with 9 bases in the middle. CDR3 in DNA: TGCGCCAGCAGCTCAACGGTAGATAATTCACCCCTCCACTTT. Translation gives CASSSTVDNSPLHF.

The J gene is TRBJ1-4, the V gene TRBV9; D may be TRBD1 (6 bases). V lost 0 bases and J lost 8, with 20 bases in between. The V gene's germline CDR1 is SGDLS and CDR2 YYNGEE. The CDR3 consists of 17 residues. CDR3 amino acids: CASSVGAGAGVREKLFF. CDR3 nucleotide sequence: TGTGCCAGCAGCGTAGGGGCAGGGGCAGGGGTACGGGAAAAACTGTTTTTT.

This clone was observed a handful of times. The rearrangement uses TRBV5-1 and TRBJ2-3, with D possibly matching TRBD1 (6 bases). Germline V gene sequence: CDR1 SGHRS, CDR2 YFSETQ. The CDR3 loop spans 14 amino acids. V shed 3 bases and J shed 5 bases, with 13 bases lying between them. In nucleotides, the CDR3 is TGCGCCAGCAGCTCCAGGGGCGGTGAAGATACGCAGTATTTT. Amino acids: CASSSRGGEDTQYF.

J is TRBJ2-1 and V is TRBV20-1; D is ambiguous. The CDR3 covers 11 residues. The V end was cut by 4 bases, the J end by 7 bases, with 8 bases between. CDR1 and CDR2 from the germline V gene are DFQATT and SNEGSKA (reference sequence). As DNA, the CDR3 is TGCAGTGCTATAACGGGTAATGAGCAGTTCTTC. Translation: CSAITGNEQFF.

This clone turned up a few times. The V and J genes are TRBV28 and TRBJ1-2, with D uncertain. The V end lost 3 bases, the J end lost 3 bases, and 17 bases lay between the germline ends. This CDR3 is 16 amino acids long. CDR1 and CDR2 (germline): MDHEN, SYDVKM. The CDR3 sequence: CASSLPLAGSDYGYTF. CDR3 in DNA: TGTGCCAGCAGTTTGCCTCTAGCGGGGTCGGACTATGGCTACACCTTC.

The chain has TRBV27 and TRBJ1-2, with 8 bases lining up with TRBD1. CDR3 length equals 15 residues. V lost 6 bases, J lost 8 bases, and 14 bases stayed unmatched. In germline, CDR1 is MNHEY, CDR2 SMNVEV (reference sequence). CDR3 sequence reads: CASSPSVGQGVGYTF. As DNA, the CDR3 is TGTGCCAGCAGCCCAAGCGTAGGACAGGGTGTAGGCTACACCTTC.

V gene TRBV11-2 combines with J gene TRBJ1-2, with D possibly matching TRBD1 (5 bases). The CDR3 loop spans 14 amino acids. V shed 0 bases and J shed 2 bases, with 7 bases lying between them. The germline V gene encodes CDR1 SGHAT and CDR2 FQNNGV. In DNA, the CDR3 is TGTGCCAGCAGCTTAGAATCAGGGAACTATGGCTACACCTTC. Amino acids: CASSLESGNYGYTF.

The chain combines TRBV27 with TRBJ2-1, with a tentative D call TRBD1 (5 bases). V was shortened by 3 bases and J by 3 bases, with 18 bases between the two germline ends. This CDR3 spans 17 amino acids. CDR1 and CDR2 from the germline V gene are MNHEY and SMNVEV (reference sequence). CDR3 nucleotides: TGTGCCAGCAGTTTTCTATCCGGAGACAGATTCTACAATGAGCAGTTCTTC. This codes for CASSFLSGDRFYNEQFF.

The V call is TRBV4-1, the J call TRBJ1-6; possibly TRBD1 for D (6 bases). Trimming removed 0 bases at V and 2 bases at J, with 8 bases between. The germline CDR1 and CDR2 sequences are MGHRA and YSYEKL. This CDR3 is 16 amino acids long. The CDR3 coding sequence is TGCGCCAGCAGCCAAGAATGGGACACCTATAATTCACCCCTCCACTTT. This sequence encodes CASSQEWDTYNSPLHF.

V is TRBV7-9 and J is TRBJ2-1; 12 bases line up with TRBD2. J gave up 7 bases and V 6 bases, and 4 bases lay outside the gene matches. Germline V gene sequence: CDR1 SEHNR, CDR2 FQNEAQ (reference sequence). The CDR3 length is 14 residues. The CDR3, as DNA: TGTGCCAGCAGATCTAGCGGGAGGGGTAATGAGCAGTTCTTC. Translated, it gives CASRSSGRGNEQFF.

The chain links TRBV7-3 to TRBJ2-6, with 9 nucleotides matching TRBD2. With 4 bases clipped from V and 0 bases from J, the junction kept 7 bases outside the gene matches. The CDR3 has 18 amino acids. Per the germline V gene, CDR1 is SGHTA and CDR2 is FQGTGA. The CDR3 DNA follows: TGTGCCAGCAGCTCCTTAGCGGGGGCGAGCTCTGGGGCCAACGTCCTGACTTTC. As protein: CASSSLAGASSGANVLTF.

The CDR3 loop reads CATSFRTGHEQYF. The CDR3 DNA is TGTGCCACCAGCTTCCGGACAGGCCACGAGCAGTACTTC. The chain has TRBV15 and TRBJ2-7; the match to TRBD1 covers 7 bases. Germline loops: CDR1 LNHNV, CDR2 YYDKDF (reference sequence). The V segment lost 5 bases and the J segment 5 bases; nucleotides outside the gene matches: 6. This CDR3 has 13 residues.

This sequence joins TRBV28 and TRBJ2-1, with D maybe TRBD2 (5 bases). V shed 5 bases and J shed 0 bases, with 17 bases lying between them. Germline CDR1 reads MDHEN; CDR2 reads SYDVKM. The CDR3 is 17 amino acids. CDR3 DNA: TGTGCCAGCAGTCCATCGTCGCTAGCAGCCTCCTACAATGAGCAGTTCTTC. Amino acid sequence: CASSPSSLAASYNEQFF.

The rearrangement links TRBV2 to TRBJ1-4; 8 nucleotides line up with TRBD1. The CDR3 runs to 13 residues. CDR1 and CDR2 (germline): SNHLY, FYNNEI. Trimming cost V 7 bases and J 4 bases; bases outside gene matches: 2. The CDR3 loop reads CASKTGGNEKLFF. As DNA, the CDR3 is TGTGCCAGCAAAACAGGGGGTAATGAAAAACTGTTTTTT.

This clone turned up a few times. The rearrangement joins TRBV28 to TRBJ1-1, with D tentatively TRBD1 (5 bases). Germline loops: CDR1 MDHEN, CDR2 SYDVKM. There are 13 residues in the CDR3. The V and J ends lost 2 bases and 5 bases respectively, with 9 bases between them. Written as DNA, the CDR3 is TGTGCCAGCAGTTTAGTGGGGCGGACTGAAGCTTTCTTT. Protein product: CASSLVGRTEAFF.